This TCR beta chain derives from a study of CD8 T cells in Susac syndrome. Peripheral blood CD8+ and CD4+ T cells were profiled by TCR beta sequencing. Controls matched for sex and age were healthy donors. A note on this clonotype: Its antigen is unidentified.

Reverse transcription of 0.5 to 1 ug RNA was performed with random hexamers. The CDR3 of TCR beta was amplified by immunoSEQ multiplex PCR across 54 Vbeta and 13 Jbeta. From the immunoSEQ multiplex PCR reads, TCRdb called clonotypes with MiXCR, one entry per CDR3 protein. Of approximately 150,000 distinct CDR3 sequences in the sample, roughly 94% are singletons; the top ten hold approximately 0.09%. Notes on the study in general: An acknowledgment was made by the study that its TCR sequencing and HLA analysis involved relatively few individuals.

This sequence originates from a human donor in good health. Sequenced sample: CD4+ T cells from PBMCs.

The CDR3 sequence: CASSRGQDYEQYF. CDR3 in DNA: TGTGCCAGTAGTCGCGGACAGGACTACGAGCAGTACTTC. This chain joins TRBV19 and TRBJ2-7; the match to TRBD1 covers 7 bases. The CDR3 covers 13 residues. The J segment lost 3 bases and the V segment lost 5 bases, leaving 4 bases of the junction unmatched. Germline CDR1 is LNHDA and CDR2 is SQIVND (reference sequence).